This T cell receptor beta chain was identified during a study of early T cells in non-severe SARS-CoV-2 infection. Study summary: Bulk RNA taken from unsorted whole blood was sequenced, leaving chains unpaired. Study observations and caveats: Private and CD4 specificities were missed by VDJdb matching, which favored anti-spike CD8 responses.

To note about this clonotype: Its antigen is as yet unknown.

With 5 bases removed from V and 3 bases from J, the gap between germline ends came to 8 bases. CDR1 is MNHEY, CDR2 SVGEGT, per germline. CDR3 size: 12 residues. MiXCR, run by TCRdb on the 5' RACE reads, gives a single entry per CDR3 protein. The repertoire holds about 98,000 distinct CDR3 sequences, less than 15% seen once, with about 5.7% in the top ten. The source material was whole blood. J is TRBJ2-7 and V is TRBV6-2 or TRBV6-3; D is unresolved. The sequence came from an adult who was a healthcare worker with PCR-confirmed SARS-CoV-2 infection or an uninfected control (not recorded which). CDR3 sequence: CASSPRVYEQYF. The CDR3, as DNA: TGTGCCAGCAGTCCTCGAGTCTACGAGCAGTACTTC.